This passage covers 32 T cell receptor beta chains from one sample sequenced in a study of tissue T cells after allogeneic stem cell transplantation (dated by TCRdb to between 2022 and 2023). The library was produced with the immunoSEQ multiplex PCR assay. TCRdb's version of the immuneACCESS table is confined to in-frame rearrangements and falls short of the full clone set. An unresolved V gene accounts for under half of the shortfall where checked; the remainder is of unknown origin. This sample gives about 22,000 clones in total; 55% to 75% of them show up just once. The ten largest account for 0.6% to 0.85% of the sample. The sequencing sample was made of spleen. These receptors were obtained from a female BALB/c mouse in good health. This mouse strain carries MHC haplotype H2-d.

To note about this clone: Gene names denote mouse genes. The CDR3 goes on 1 residue after the read ends, and that part is filled in from the germline J gene. V usage is TRBV20 and J usage is TRBJ1-3; tentatively, D is TRBD1 (6 bases). Trimming removed 2 bases at V and 4 bases at J, with 9 bases between. The CDR3 length is 13 residues. Germline-derived CDR1 and CDR2 are GFQATS and STVNSAI. The part of the CDR3 DNA that was read is TGTGGTGCTAGGTCAGGGGTGGGAAATACGCTCTAT. It is translated as CGARSGVGNTLY. In full, the CDR3 reads CGARSGVGNTLYF.

Worth noting for this clone: Any gene name here is a mouse gene name. CDR3 DNA, as far as it was read: TGTGCCAGCAGCCAAACTGGGGGGCTTGCAGAAACGCTGTAT. Its translation is CASSQTGGLAETLY. The whole CDR3 reads CASSQTGGLAETLYF. The J gene is TRBJ2-3, the V gene TRBV5; 9 bases align to TRBD2. The read ends 1 residue before the CDR3 terminus; that terminus is restored from the germline J gene. The ends lost 2 bases at V and 2 bases at J; junction bases unmatched: 2. Germline loops: CDR1 LGHNA, CDR2 YNLKQL (reference sequence). There are 15 residues in the CDR3.

A note on this clone: Gene labels here are mouse ones. The read halts 1 residue ahead of the CDR3 end, with the missing end drawn from the germline J gene. V and J are TRBV5 and TRBJ1-4, with 9 bases that match TRBD1. V gave up 2 bases and J gave up 2 bases; unmatched junction bases: 6. This CDR3 region has 17 residues. CDR1 LGHNA and CDR2 YNLKQL come from the germline V gene (reference sequence). The CDR3 DNA, read in part, is TGTGCCAGCAGCCAAAAAACCGGGACAGGGTCCAACGAAAGATTATTT. It translates to CASSQKTGTGSNERLF. The CDR3 as a whole reads CASSQKTGTGSNERLFF.

Remarks on this clone: The listed genes are named as in mouse. The read terminates 1 residue ahead of where the CDR3 ends, so the germline J gene completes it. The chain combines TRBV19 with TRBJ1-5; 7 bases map to TRBD1. V lost 2 bases and J lost 7; bases outside the gene matches: 0. This CDR3 contains 12 residues. Germline-derived CDR1 and CDR2 are FNHDT and SITEND (reference sequence). The DNA read from the CDR3 is TGTGCCAGCAGTATCAGGGGGCAGGCTCCGCTT. It translates to CASSIRGQAPL. The entire CDR3 is CASSIRGQAPLF. The full variable domain, its missing parts supplied by reference TRBV19 and TRBJ1-5, is GGIITQTPKFLIGQEGQKLTLKCQQNFNHDTMYWYRQDSGKGLRLIYYSITENDLQKGDLSEGYDASREKKSSFSLTVTSAQKNEMAVFLCASSIRGQAPLFGEGTRLSVL.

As concerns this clone: Mouse names are used for the genes. The missing CDR3 end, 1 residue past where the read stops, is filled in from the germline J gene. This rearrangement joins TRBV20 to TRBJ1-1; 7 bases line up with TRBD1. Trimming removed 5 bases from V and 3 bases from J; junction bases left unmatched: 6. The CDR3 has 13 residues. The V gene's germline CDR1 is GFQATS and CDR2 STVNSAI. The sequenced part of the CDR3 DNA is TGTGGTGCTGGGCCCAGGGGGGACACAGAAGTCTTC. It encodes CGAGPRGDTEVF. Given in full, the CDR3 is CGAGPRGDTEVFF. The full variable domain, completed using reference TRBV20 and TRBJ1-1, is GALVYQYPRRTICKSGTSMRMECQAVGFQATSVAWYRQSPQKTFELIALSTVNSAIKYEQNFTQEKFPISHPNLSFSSMTVLNAYLEDRGLYLCGAGPRGDTEVFFGKGTRLTVV.

Remarks on this clone: Gene names are the mouse ones. The CDR3 end is not reached by the read, which stops 1 residue before it; the germline J gene fills it in. This rearrangement joins TRBV14 to TRBJ2-5, with D uncertain. Germline V gene lookup returns CDR1 SGHDT and CDR2 FRDEAV. Trimming took off 1 base at V and 3 bases at J, with 3 bases between the two ends. The CDR3 is 12 residues long. CDR3 in amino acids: CASSFGQDTQYF. CDR3 DNA (partial): TGTGCCAGCAGTTTCGGGCAAGACACCCAGTAC.

This clone appeared a few times. These gene names are mouse names. The CDR3 end is not reached by the read, which stops 1 residue before it; the germline J gene fills it in. The chain links TRBV13-2 to TRBJ2-7, with 7 bases matching TRBD1. In germline, CDR1 is NNHNN, CDR2 SYGAGS (reference sequence). The CDR3 is made up of 14 amino acids. J lost 0 bases, V lost 2 bases, and 2 bases had no gene match. CDR3: CASGEGQSSYEQYF. CDR3 DNA (partial): TGTGCCAGCGGTGAGGGACAGAGCTCCTATGAACAGTAC.

This clone has just a few counts. Mouse gene names and germline throughout. The CDR3 end falls 1 residue outside the read, so it is completed with the germline J gene. The same CDR3 arises from other DNA sequences in this sample as well. The chain links TRBV13-2 to TRBJ1-3; no reliable D call. Trimming pared 0 bases from V and 0 bases from J, leaving 7 bases between. CDR3 length: 15 amino acids. Germline V gene data show CDR1 as NNHNN and CDR2 as SYGAGS (reference sequence). The CDR3 bases that were read are TGTGCCAGCGGTGATGCACAGTATTCTGGAAATACGCTCTAT. Encoded protein: CASGDAQYSGNTLY. The CDR3, in full, reads CASGDAQYSGNTLYF.

Comments on this clone: Germline and genes here are mouse. CDR3 sequence: CASGVRDRDPEVFF. The CDR3 DNA, read in part, is TGTGCCAGCGGTGTCCGGGACAGGGACCCAGAAGTCTTC. The rearrangement uses TRBV13-2 and TRBJ1-1; 9 bases match TRBD1. The read ends 1 residue early relative to the CDR3; the germline J gene fills the gap. V was clipped by 3 bases and J by 6 bases; unmatched bases: 6. The germline gives CDR1 NNHNN, CDR2 SYGAGS (reference sequence). The CDR3 extends over 14 amino acids.

This clone appeared a few times. Mouse gene names apply. The read ends 1 residue early relative to the CDR3; the germline J gene fills the gap. The chain employs TRBV13-3 and TRBJ2-1, with 11 bases fitting TRBD2. The germline V gene encodes CDR1 NNHDY and CDR2 SYVADS. CDR3 size: 15 residues. J gave up 4 bases and V 3 bases, and 3 bases lay outside the gene matches. The CDR3 reads CASSGRDWGYAEQFF. The covered CDR3 bases are TGTGCCAGCAGTGGTCGGGACTGGGGGTATGCTGAGCAGTTC.

Of note for this clone: Each gene name is a mouse one. The sequence runs out 1 residue before the end of the CDR3; the remainder is reconstructed from the germline J gene. V and J are TRBV20 and TRBJ2-7; D gene unclear. Trimming cost V 1 base and J 6 bases, with 4 bases left between them. CDR1 GFQATS and CDR2 STVNSAI come from the germline V gene. This CDR3 has 10 amino acids. CDR3 bases read: TGTGGTGCTAGGGGGCCTGAACAGTAC. Protein: CGARGPEQY. The entire CDR3 is CGARGPEQYF.

The sample holds a few counts of this clone. Mouse gene names and germline throughout. The read terminates 1 residue ahead of where the CDR3 ends, so the germline J gene completes it. J is TRBJ1-3 and V is TRBV20; D is undetermined. V was clipped by 6 bases and J by 0 bases, with 3 bases between them. The CDR3 spans 11 residues. Germline V gives CDR1 GFQATS, CDR2 STVNSAI. The CDR3 DNA, read in part, is TGTGGTGCCCCTTCTGGAAATACGCTCTAT. Its protein is CGAPSGNTLY. The whole CDR3 protein is CGAPSGNTLYF.

A remark on this clone: Here the gene names and germline are mouse. The CDR3 goes on 1 residue after the read ends, and that part is filled in from the germline J gene. This chain connects TRBV19 to TRBJ2-7; 11 bases are shared with TRBD1. The germline CDR1 and CDR2 sequences are FNHDT and SITEND (reference sequence). The junction had 4 bases not matched to a gene; V was cut back by 4 bases and J by 4 bases. This CDR3 comprises 14 residues. CDR3 sequence reads: CASSPGQGAYEQYF. The part of the CDR3 DNA that was read is TGTGCCAGCAGTCCCGGACAGGGGGCTTATGAACAGTAC.

A remark on this clone: The gene names given are mouse names. The covered CDR3 bases are TGTGCCAGCAGCCACAGTGCAAACACAGAAGTCTTC. Its protein product is CASSHSANTEVF. The CDR3 reads in full as CASSHSANTEVFF. This sequence joins TRBV13-3 and TRBJ1-1; D gene ambiguous. The read ends 1 residue before the CDR3 terminus; that terminus is restored from the germline J gene. The CDR3 consists of 13 residues. In germline, CDR1 is NNHDY, CDR2 SYVADS. The V end lost 5 bases, the J end lost 0 bases, and 8 bases lay between the germline ends.

This clone was seen a handful of times. Gene names are mouse gene names. The CDR3 extends 1 residue past the end of the read, so its final part is completed from the germline J gene. The chain recombines TRBV2 with TRBJ2-7, with 7 positions matching TRBD1. CDR1 and CDR2 (germline): LGHNA, YSYQKL. Trimming cost V 1 base and J 6 bases; bases outside gene matches: 0. This CDR3 contains 12 residues. The CDR3 here is CASSQGQGEQYF. The part of the CDR3 DNA that was read is TGTGCCAGCAGCCAAGGACAGGGTGAACAGTAC.

This clone was picked up a small number of times. Gene names refer to mouse genes. The read comes to an end 1 residue before the CDR3 does, leaving the germline J gene to fill in the end. The chain employs TRBV5 and TRBJ1-3; D is uncertain. This CDR3 is 14 amino acids long. CDR1 is LGHNA and CDR2 is YNLKQL in the germline V gene (reference sequence). With 1 base removed from V and 3 bases from J, the gap between germline ends came to 7 bases. CDR3 residues: CASSQGEDGNTLYF. CDR3 DNA (partial): TGTGCCAGCAGCCAAGGGGAGGATGGAAATACGCTCTAT.

A remark on this clone: Genes and germline are mouse. The read halts 1 residue ahead of the CDR3 end, with the missing end drawn from the germline J gene. This chain joins TRBV14 and TRBJ2-3, with TRBD2 as a possible D gene (7 bases). The CDR3 runs to 15 residues. Trimming cost V 5 bases and J 0 bases, with 13 bases left between them. The germline gives CDR1 SGHDT, CDR2 FRDEAV. CDR3 bases read: TGTGCCAGCAGCCCTCTGGGGGCTAGTGCAGAAACGCTGTAT. Translating it yields CASSPLGASAETLY. The CDR3, in full, reads CASSPLGASAETLYF.

For this clone: Gene names refer to mouse genes. Partial CDR3 DNA: TGTGGTGCTAGGGATAATGGACTGGGGGCTAGTCAAAACACCTTGTAC. Translating gives CGARDNGLGASQNTLY. The entire CDR3 protein reads CGARDNGLGASQNTLYF. The rearrangement links TRBV20 to TRBJ2-4; 10 bases are shared with TRBD2. The read ends 1 residue early relative to the CDR3; the germline J gene fills the gap. This CDR3 contains 17 residues. V was pared by 0 bases and J by 0 bases, with 6 bases of the junction left unmatched. Germline V gene lookup returns CDR1 GFQATS and CDR2 STVNSAI.

Worth noting for this clone: Gene names are the mouse ones. The observed sequence ends 1 residue before the CDR3 terminus, with the missing tail filled in from the germline J gene. The V and J genes are TRBV29 and TRBJ1-5, with D maybe TRBD1 (6 bases). Trimming left V 2 bases short and J 4 bases short, with 12 bases between. Germline assignment: CDR1 MSHET and CDR2 SYDVDS. The CDR3 consists of 15 residues. The CDR3 DNA, read in part, is TGTGCTAGCAGTTTACCGAGGGACAAGAACCAGGCTCCGCTT. This encodes CASSLPRDKNQAPL. The full CDR3 is CASSLPRDKNQAPLF.

Note on this clone: Gene names are mouse gene names. The read comes to an end 1 residue before the CDR3 does, leaving the germline J gene to fill in the end. This chain uses TRBV12-2 with TRBJ1-5; TRBD1 matches 8 bases. V gave up 0 bases and J gave up 7 bases; unmatched junction bases: 4. Per germline, CDR1 SGHLS and CDR2 HYDKME. The CDR3 runs 14 residues. CDR3 bases read: TGTGCCAGCTCTCTCGAGCAGGGGGCTCAGGCTCCGCTT. This encodes CASSLEQGAQAPL. The full CDR3 reads CASSLEQGAQAPLF. The variable domain in full, with the rest retrieved from reference TRBV12-2 and TRBJ1-5, is NSGVVQSPRYIIKGKGERSILKCIPISGHLSVAWYQQTQGQELKFFIQHYDKMERDKGNLPSRFSVQQFDDYHSEMNMSALELEDSAVYFCASSLEQGAQAPLFGEGTRLSVL.

On this clone: Mouse names are used for the genes. The read stops 1 residue short of the end of the CDR3; the missing end is completed from the germline J gene. The rearrangement links TRBV19 to TRBJ2-1; tentatively, D is TRBD1 (5 bases). From germline, CDR1 is FNHDT and CDR2 SITEND (reference sequence). The V and J ends lost 4 bases and 4 bases respectively, with 6 bases between them. The CDR3 loop spans 12 amino acids. The DNA read from the CDR3 is TGTGCCAGCAGTTCAGGGTATGCTGAGCAGTTC. It encodes CASSSGYAEQF. The full-length CDR3 reads as CASSSGYAEQFF.

Details on this clone: Gene names are mouse gene names. The read ends 1 residue early relative to the CDR3; the germline J gene fills the gap. This chain joins TRBV3 and TRBJ2-5, with TRBD1 as a possible D gene (5 bases). CDR3 length: 13 amino acids. Per the germline V gene, CDR1 is SNHLY and CDR2 is FYNGKV (reference sequence). V was shortened by 6 bases and J by 0 bases, with 7 bases between the two germline ends. The CDR3 bases that were read are TGTGCCAGCAGTTCAGGGAACCAAGACACCCAGTAC. Amino acids: CASSSGNQDTQY. The full CDR3 protein reads CASSSGNQDTQYF.

Concerning this clone itself: The genes and germline here are from mouse. The sequence runs out 1 residue before the end of the CDR3; the remainder is reconstructed from the germline J gene. Other nucleotide sequences in the sample specify the same CDR3. J is TRBJ2-1 and V is TRBV13-3; D ambiguous. Germline V gene data show CDR1 as NNHDY and CDR2 as SYVADS. This CDR3 comprises 12 residues. Trimming took off 3 bases at V and 5 bases at J, with 6 bases between the two ends. The CDR3 DNA, read in part, is TGTGCCAGCAGTGGGACGAATGCTGAGCAGTTC. It is translated as CASSGTNAEQF. The complete CDR3 reads CASSGTNAEQFF.

This clone was found a few times. Gene names refer to mouse genes. The read terminates 1 residue before the CDR3 end, so the remaining end is supplied by the germline J gene. The genes are TRBV3 and TRBJ2-7; D not resolved. Trimming removed 5 bases at V and 0 bases at J, with 2 bases between. The CDR3 totals 11 residues. The germline CDR1 and CDR2 sequences are SNHLY and FYNGKV (reference sequence). Partial CDR3 DNA: TGTGCCAGCAGCCTCTCCTATGAACAGTAC. Residues: CASSLSYEQY. The whole CDR3 is CASSLSYEQYF.

Concerning this clone itself: Gene names refer to mouse genes. The DNA ends 1 residue before the CDR3 does, and the rest of the CDR3 is filled in from the germline J gene. This chain connects TRBV2 to TRBJ2-7; either TRBD1 or TRBD2 may supply D (5 bases each). This CDR3 comprises 12 residues. Trimming took off 3 bases at V and 6 bases at J, with 9 bases between the two ends. CDR1 is LGHNA and CDR2 is YSYQKL in the germline V gene. CDR3 protein: CASSQMGLEQYF. The part of the CDR3 DNA that was read is TGTGCCAGCAGCCAGATGGGGCTTGAACAGTAC.

In the case of this clone: The gene names here belong to mouse. With the read ending 1 residue before the CDR3 end, the germline J gene is used to fill in that end. The V gene is TRBV13-2, the J gene TRBJ1-2; 8 nucleotides align to TRBD1. The CDR3 is 13 residues long. Germline lookup yields CDR1 NNHNN and CDR2 SYGAGS (reference sequence). Losses at the gene ends were 3 bases for V and 3 bases for J; bases not matched to a gene: 1. CDR3 DNA (partial): TGTGCCAGCGGTGCACAGGGGGACTCCGACTACACC. Its translation: CASGAQGDSDYT. The entire CDR3 reads CASGAQGDSDYTF.

As to this clone: Gene names denote mouse genes. The sequenced fragment ends 1 residue before the CDR3 boundary, so the rest is inferred from the germline J gene. This chain uses TRBV19 with TRBJ2-7; the match to TRBD2 covers 7 bases. The V gene end was trimmed by 2 bases and the J gene end by 1 base; junction bases not matched to a gene: 3. The CDR3 contains 14 residues. The germline CDR1 and CDR2 sequences are FNHDT and SITEND (reference sequence). This chain's CDR3 is CASSMLGVSYEQYF. Incomplete CDR3 DNA: TGTGCCAGCAGTATGCTGGGGGTTTCCTATGAACAGTAC.

This clone was found once. Each gene name is a mouse one. The sequenced fragment ends 1 residue before the CDR3 boundary, so the rest is inferred from the germline J gene. This chain joins TRBV13-2 and TRBJ2-1; TRBD2 aligns across 8 bases. V trimming: 3 bases; J trimming: 7 bases; junction bases outside the gene matches: 6. Germline V lookup: CDR1 NNHNN, CDR2 SYGAGS (reference sequence). This CDR3 spans 14 amino acids. The sequenced part of the CDR3 DNA is TGTGCCAGCGGTGCCTGGGGGGATGAGGCTGAGCAGTTC. It codes for CASGAWGDEAEQF. The entire CDR3 protein is CASGAWGDEAEQFF.

Comment on this clone: All gene names here are mouse names. The sequenced fragment ends 1 residue before the CDR3 boundary, so the rest is inferred from the germline J gene. This chain uses TRBV13-2 with TRBJ2-7; D is perhaps TRBD1 (5 bases). Germline lookup yields CDR1 NNHNN and CDR2 SYGAGS (reference sequence). This CDR3 region has 11 residues. With 6 bases removed from V and 5 bases from J, the gap between germline ends came to 9 bases. This CDR3 reads CASVLRDEQYF. Incomplete CDR3 DNA: TGTGCCAGCGTCCTCAGGGATGAACAGTAC.

Details on this clone: The gene names given are mouse names. The read ends 1 residue before the CDR3 terminus; that terminus is restored from the germline J gene. The chain combines TRBV29 with TRBJ1-2; 7 bases map to TRBD1. Germline V gene sequence: CDR1 MSHET, CDR2 SYDVDS. V lost 3 bases and J lost 1; bases outside the gene matches: 2. The CDR3 is 14 amino acids. Partial CDR3 DNA: TGTGCTAGCAGTTTTCGGGACAGAAACTCCGACTACACC. This gives the protein CASSFRDRNSDYT. The full CDR3 reads CASSFRDRNSDYTF.

A remark on this clone: Each gene name is a mouse one. The observed sequence ends 1 residue before the CDR3 terminus, with the missing tail filled in from the germline J gene. The chain carries TRBV13-2 and TRBJ2-5; tentatively, D is TRBD2 (6 bases). The V end was cut by 4 bases, the J end by 0 bases, with 9 bases between. Germline V gives CDR1 NNHNN, CDR2 SYGAGS (reference sequence). There are 14 residues in the CDR3. The sequenced CDR3 bases are TGTGCCAGCGGTCACTGGGTCAACCAAGACACCCAGTAC. Translation gives CASGHWVNQDTQY. In full, the CDR3 reads CASGHWVNQDTQYF.

In the case of this clone: The gene names given are mouse names. CDR3 DNA, as far as it was read: TGTGCCAGCGGTGATGCAGGGAAGCCTCTAGACACCCAGTAC. Its protein product is CASGDAGKPLDTQY. The complete CDR3 protein is CASGDAGKPLDTQYF. The chain combines TRBV13-2 with TRBJ2-5; weak D call: TRBD1 (5 bases). With the read ending 1 residue before the CDR3 end, the germline J gene is used to fill in that end. This CDR3 is built from 15 residues. V dropped 0 bases and J dropped 5 bases, with 13 bases sitting between them. Per germline, CDR1 NNHNN and CDR2 SYGAGS (reference sequence).